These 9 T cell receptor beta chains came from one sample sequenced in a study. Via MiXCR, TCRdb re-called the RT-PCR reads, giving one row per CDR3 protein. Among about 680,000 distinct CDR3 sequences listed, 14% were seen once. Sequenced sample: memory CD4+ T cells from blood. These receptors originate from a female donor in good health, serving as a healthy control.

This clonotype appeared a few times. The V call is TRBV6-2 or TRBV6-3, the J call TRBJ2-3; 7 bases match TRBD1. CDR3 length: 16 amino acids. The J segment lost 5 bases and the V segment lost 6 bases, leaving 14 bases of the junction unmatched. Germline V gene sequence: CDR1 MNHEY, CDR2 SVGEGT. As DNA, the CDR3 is TGTGCCAGCAGGCGCCCCGGGACAGAAATAGGAGATACGCAGTATTTT. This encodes CASRRPGTEIGDTQYF.

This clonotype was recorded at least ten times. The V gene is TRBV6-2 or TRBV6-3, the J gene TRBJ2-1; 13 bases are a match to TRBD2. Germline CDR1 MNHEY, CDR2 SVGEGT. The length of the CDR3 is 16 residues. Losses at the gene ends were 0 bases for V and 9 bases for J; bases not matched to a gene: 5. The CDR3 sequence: CASSYSRTSGSREQFF. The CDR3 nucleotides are TGTGCCAGCAGTTACTCGAGGACTAGCGGGAGTCGTGAGCAGTTCTTC.

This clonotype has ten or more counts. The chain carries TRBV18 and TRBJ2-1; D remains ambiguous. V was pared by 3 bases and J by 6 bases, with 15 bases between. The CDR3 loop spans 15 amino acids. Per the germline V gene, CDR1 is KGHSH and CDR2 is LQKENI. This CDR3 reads CASSPFPYSGNEQFF. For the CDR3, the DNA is TGTGCCAGCTCACCTTTCCCCTACTCGGGCAATGAGCAGTTCTTC.

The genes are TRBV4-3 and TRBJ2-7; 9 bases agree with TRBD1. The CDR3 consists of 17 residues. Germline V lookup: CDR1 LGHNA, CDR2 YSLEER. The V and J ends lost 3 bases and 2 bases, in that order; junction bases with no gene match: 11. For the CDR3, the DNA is TGCGCCAGCAGCCAGGACACCGGGACAGGGACAACCTACGAGCAGTACTTC. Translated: CASSQDTGTGTTYEQYF.

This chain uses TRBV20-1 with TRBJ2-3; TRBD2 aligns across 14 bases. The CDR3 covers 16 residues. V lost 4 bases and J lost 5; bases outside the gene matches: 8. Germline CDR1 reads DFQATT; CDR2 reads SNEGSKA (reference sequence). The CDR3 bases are TGCAGTGCTAAAGGGGGACTAGCGGGAGCGGGAGATACGCAGTATTTT. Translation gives CSAKGGLAGAGDTQYF.

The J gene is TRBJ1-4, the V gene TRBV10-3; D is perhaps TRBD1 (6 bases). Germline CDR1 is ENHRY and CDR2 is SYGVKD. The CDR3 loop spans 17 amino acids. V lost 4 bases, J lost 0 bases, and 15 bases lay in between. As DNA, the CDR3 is TGTGCCATCAGTGTCGGGGGGGCAGGTGCAACTAATGAAAAACTGTTTTTT. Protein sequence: CAISVGGAGATNEKLFF.

CDR3 nucleotides: TGCAGTGCTCCCCTCAGTTACGAGCAGTACTTC. Its protein product is CSAPLSYEQYF. V is TRBV20-1 and J is TRBJ2-7; D remains unclear. Between the trimmed V and J ends, which lost 5 bases and 4 bases, there was a span of 9 bases. CDR3 size: 11 residues. Per germline, CDR1 DFQATT and CDR2 SNEGSKA (reference sequence).

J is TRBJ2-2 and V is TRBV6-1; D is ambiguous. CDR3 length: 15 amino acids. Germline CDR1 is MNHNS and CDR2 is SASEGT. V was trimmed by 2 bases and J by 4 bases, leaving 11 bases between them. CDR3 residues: CASSESISATGELFF. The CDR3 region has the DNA TGTGCCAGCAGTGAAAGCATATCGGCCACCGGGGAGCTGTTTTTT.

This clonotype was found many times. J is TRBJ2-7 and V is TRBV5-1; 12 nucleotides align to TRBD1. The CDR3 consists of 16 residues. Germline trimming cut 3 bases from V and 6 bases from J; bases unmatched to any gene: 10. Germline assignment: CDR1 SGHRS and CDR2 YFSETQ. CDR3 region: CASSWNTGTGGSEQYF. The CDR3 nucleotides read TGCGCCAGCAGCTGGAACACCGGGACAGGGGGCAGCGAGCAGTACTTC.